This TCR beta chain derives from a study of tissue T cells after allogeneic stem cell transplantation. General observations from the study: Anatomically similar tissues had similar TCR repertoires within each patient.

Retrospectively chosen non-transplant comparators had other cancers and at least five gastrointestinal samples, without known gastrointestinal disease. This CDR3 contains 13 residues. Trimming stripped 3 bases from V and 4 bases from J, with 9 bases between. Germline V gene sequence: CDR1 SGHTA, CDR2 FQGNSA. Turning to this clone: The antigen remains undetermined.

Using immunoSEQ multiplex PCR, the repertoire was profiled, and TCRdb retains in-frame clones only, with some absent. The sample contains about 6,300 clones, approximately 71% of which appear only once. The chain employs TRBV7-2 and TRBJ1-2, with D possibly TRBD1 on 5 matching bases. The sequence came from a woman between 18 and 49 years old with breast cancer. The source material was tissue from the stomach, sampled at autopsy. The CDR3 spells CASSFAGGYGYTF. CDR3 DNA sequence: TGTGCCAGCAGCTTCGCCGGGGGCTATGGCTACACCTTC.